A single sample is the source of the 18 T cell receptor beta chains below, sequenced in a study of blood T cell repertoires in COVID-19. Repertoires were generated with immunoSEQ multiplex PCR, while TCRdb's copy carries only in-frame clones and drops some. This sample carries around 250,000 clones, more than 80% of them seen once, and the ten largest clones take 2.2%. The sequencing input was peripheral blood. The receptors stem from a man younger than 40 who had recovered from COVID-19.

The chain is built from TRBV4-3 and TRBJ1-2, with unresolved D. CDR3 length: 13 amino acids. CDR1 and CDR2 (germline): LGHNA, YSLEER. Between the trimmed V and J ends, which lost 4 bases and 8 bases, there was a span of 14 bases. In nucleotides, the CDR3 is TGCGCCAGCAGCCCAAATCCGAGGCTAGGCTACACCTTC. Translated, it gives CASSPNPRLGYTF.

V is TRBV30 and J is TRBJ2-2; perhaps TRBD2 as D (5 bases). The CDR3 is 14 residues long. Trimming pared 8 bases from V and 1 base from J, leaving 14 bases between. Germline V gene data show CDR1 as GTSNPN and CDR2 as SVGIG (reference sequence). The CDR3 DNA reads TGTGCCGCTAGCAGTGATAGGAACACCGGGGAGCTGTTTTTT. This sequence encodes CAASSDRNTGELFF.

CDR3 residues: CSVEYLRGTGELFF. CDR3 in DNA: TGCAGCGTTGAATACTTACGGGGCACCGGGGAGCTGTTTTTT. V usage is TRBV29-1 and J usage is TRBJ2-2; D may be TRBD2 (5 bases). Germline CDR1 SQVTM, CDR2 ANQGSEA. V lost 2 bases to trimming and J lost 4 bases, with 11 bases between them. This CDR3 spans 14 amino acids.

The genes are TRBV2 and TRBJ2-5; TRBD2 matches at 8 bases. The ends lost 8 bases at V and 1 base at J; junction bases unmatched: 9. This CDR3 spans 15 amino acids. Germline V gene data show CDR1 as SNHLY and CDR2 as FYNNEI. Here the CDR3 DNA reads TGTGCCAGCCTCAACGGCGGGGGGTCCCAAGAGACCCAGTACTTC. Amino acid sequence: CASLNGGGSQETQYF.

The chain carries TRBV4-2 and TRBJ2-7; 10 bases line up with TRBD1. This CDR3 contains 15 residues. With 3 bases clipped from V and 4 bases from J, the junction kept 6 bases outside the gene matches. Germline CDR1 LGHNA, CDR2 YNFKEQ. The CDR3, as DNA: TGTGCCAGCAGCCAGGCAGGGACAGGGGCTTACGAGCAGTACTTC. Translating gives CASSQAGTGAYEQYF.

This clone was counted a single time. The chain couples TRBV3-1 (or the pseudogene TRBV3-2) to TRBJ2-7, with TRBD1 identical over 7 bases. CDR1 LGHDT and CDR2 YNNKEL come from the germline V gene (reference sequence). The V and J ends lost 4 bases and 1 base, in that order; junction bases with no gene match: 7. The CDR3 runs to 15 residues. DNA of the CDR3: TGTGCCAGCAGCCCCCGACAGGGTGGATCCTACGAGCAGTACTTC. Amino acid sequence: CASSPRQGGSYEQYF.

V usage is TRBV4-3 and J usage is TRBJ2-3; D remains ambiguous. The length of the CDR3 is 15 residues. Germline CDR1 is LGHNA and CDR2 is YSLEER. V was trimmed by 1 base and J by 2 bases, leaving 10 bases between them. Here the CDR3 DNA reads TGCGCCAGCAGCCAAGTGGGCCTCGACACAGATACGCAGTATTTT. Protein: CASSQVGLDTDTQYF.

The chain has TRBV4-2 and TRBJ1-2, with TRBD1 matching over 8 bases. V was clipped by 4 bases and J by 2 bases; unmatched bases: 9. Germline V gives CDR1 LGHNA, CDR2 YNFKEQ. There are 16 residues in the CDR3. The DNA for the CDR3 is TGTGCCAGCAGCCGTGACCACCGGACAGGGAACTATGGCTACACCTTC. Its translation: CASSRDHRTGNYGYTF.

The chain employs TRBV25-1 and TRBJ2-7; TRBD2 agrees at 8 bases. With V trimmed by 6 bases and J by 1 base, 8 bases remained unmatched. Germline loops: CDR1 MGHDK, CDR2 SYGVNS. This CDR3 has 15 amino acids. CDR3 in amino acids: CASRNSREGSYEQYF. Here the CDR3 DNA reads TGTGCCAGCAGAAACTCCCGGGAGGGGTCCTACGAGCAGTACTTC.

The CDR3, as DNA: TGTGCCAGCTCCGTTTTAAGGGCGGGGCCCGTTAGGGAGGCCCAGCATTTT. This gives the protein CASSVLRAGPVREAQHF. The V gene is TRBV27, the J gene TRBJ1-5, with D possibly being TRBD1 (5 bases). The germline V gene encodes CDR1 MNHEY and CDR2 SMNVEV (reference sequence). V was pared by 8 bases and J by 11 bases, with 31 bases between. The CDR3 has 17 amino acids.

The V gene is TRBV19, the J gene TRBJ2-3; D call uncertain. This CDR3 spans 15 amino acids. The germline V and J ends were trimmed by 1 base and 0 bases, with 8 bases remaining between them. Germline-derived CDR1 and CDR2 are LNHDA and SQIVND (reference sequence). The CDR3 DNA reads TGTGCCAGTAGTATAGTTCCGGGTAGCACAGATACGCAGTATTTT. Translation: CASSIVPGSTDTQYF.

The chain has TRBV3-1 (or the pseudogene TRBV3-2) and TRBJ1-4; a weak D match, TRBD1 (5 bases). Trimming left V 4 bases short and J 4 bases short, with 16 bases between. Germline CDR1 is LGHDT and CDR2 is YNNKEL (reference sequence). This CDR3 spans 16 amino acids. CDR3 amino acids: CASSPFSQEINEKLFF. The CDR3 DNA reads as TGTGCCAGCAGCCCCTTCTCACAGGAAATTAATGAAAAACTGTTTTTT.

The J gene is TRBJ1-5, the V gene TRBV27, with D possibly TRBD1 on 5 matching bases. V was pared by 2 bases and J by 6 bases, with 11 bases between. The CDR3 spans 14 residues. Germline V gene sequence: CDR1 MNHEY, CDR2 SMNVEV (reference sequence). CDR3 in amino acids: CASSLRQGTQPQHF. CDR3 DNA: TGTGCCAGCAGTTTACGTCAGGGCACTCAGCCCCAGCATTTT.

The chain is built from TRBV14 and TRBJ1-2; the D gene is possibly TRBD1 (6 bases). CDR3 length: 15 amino acids. V was cut by 2 bases and J by 2 bases, with 12 bases left in between. CDR1 and CDR2 from the germline V gene are SGHDN and FVKESK. CDR3: CASSQWQGWNYGYTF. The CDR3 DNA is TGTGCCAGCAGCCAATGGCAGGGGTGGAACTATGGCTACACCTTC.

Worth noting for this clone: This sample includes further DNA sequences coding for the same CDR3. This chain links TRBV20-1 with TRBJ2-7, with D maybe TRBD1 (5 bases). V lost 6 bases, J lost 0 bases, and 6 bases lay in between. From germline, CDR1 is DFQATT and CDR2 SNEGSKA (reference sequence). The CDR3 contains 11 residues. The CDR3 sequence is CSARDSYEQYF. CDR3 DNA sequence: TGCAGTGCCAGGGACTCCTACGAGCAGTACTTC.

The chain couples TRBV13 to TRBJ2-5; possibly TRBD2 for D (5 bases). Germline V gene data show CDR1 as PRHDT and CDR2 as FYEKMQ (reference sequence). The V gene lost 5 bases and the J gene lost 6 bases, with 16 bases spanning the gap. This CDR3 comprises 14 residues. CDR3 loop: CASSPPSGLKTQYF. The DNA of the CDR3 is TGTGCCAGCAGCCCACCCTCGGGGTTGAAGACCCAGTACTTC.

As DNA, the CDR3 is TGTGCCAGCAGCAAAGAAGGGGCAGGTCCCCACCACTACTATGGCTACACCTTC. Its protein product is CASSKEGAGPHHYYGYTF. The chain combines TRBV21-1 with TRBJ1-2; the table's TRBD1 call for D was not verified on the DNA. TRBV21-1 is a listed pseudogene. CDR3 length equals 18 residues.

The chain recombines TRBV7-2 with TRBJ2-1; D is uncertain. Trimming took 2 bases from V and 5 from J, leaving 19 bases between them. CDR1 and CDR2 from the germline V gene are SGHTA and FQGNSA. This CDR3 comprises 17 residues. The CDR3 region is CASSLYGRVGRNNEQFF. The CDR3 DNA follows: TGTGCCAGCAGCTTATATGGGCGTGTGGGCAGAAACAATGAGCAGTTCTTC.